These 31 T cell receptor beta chains were sequenced from one sample in a study of cytomegalovirus exposure and HLA in healthy donors. Researchers ran the PCR with 60 Vbeta and 13 Jbeta primers. The protocol was immunoSEQ multiplex PCR, while the TCRdb copy is restricted to in-frame clones and leaves out a portion. The sample records 210,000 or so clones, more than 75% being singletons. Sequences were obtained from PBMCs. These receptors came from a girl aged 2 to 10 in good health and CMV-seronegative.

V is TRBV27 and J is TRBJ2-5; no firm D call. The V end was cut by 6 bases, the J end by 9 bases, with 20 bases between. CDR1 and CDR2 from the germline V gene are MNHEY and SMNVEV (reference sequence). CDR3 size: 14 residues. CDR3 nucleotide sequence: TGTGCCAGCAGCCCTGGTGTTGGAGAAGGAGCCCAGTACTTC. Its protein product is CASSPGVGEGAQYF.

The gene calls are TRBV7-8 and TRBJ1-2; D unresolved. V gave up 0 bases and J gave up 7 bases, with 9 bases separating them. The CDR3 is 13 amino acids. CDR1 is SGHVS and CDR2 is FQNEAQ in the germline V gene. The CDR3 nucleotides are TGTGCCAGCAGCTTAGCGGAGCGGGGTGGCTACACCTTC. It encodes CASSLAERGGYTF. Full variable domain (outside the CDR3, taken from reference TRBV7-8 and TRBJ1-2): GAGVSQSPRYKVAKRGQDVALRCDPISGHVSLFWYQQALGQGPEFLTYFQNEAQLDKSGLPSDRFFAERPEGSVSTLKIQRTQQEDSAVYLCASSLAERGGYTFGSGTRLTVV.

The chain employs TRBV4-2 and TRBJ2-7, with 9 positions matching TRBD1. Trimming at V came to 1 base and at J to 3 bases, leaving 10 bases not matched to a gene. Per germline, CDR1 LGHNA and CDR2 YNFKEQ. The CDR3 is made up of 17 amino acids. CDR3: CASSQADLWDRDYEQYF. For the CDR3, the DNA is TGTGCCAGCAGCCAAGCCGATCTTTGGGACAGGGACTACGAGCAGTACTTC.

The chain is built from TRBV6-6 and TRBJ2-7, with unresolved D. The germline CDR1 and CDR2 sequences are MNHNY and SVGAGI (reference sequence). V shed 1 base and J shed 0 bases, with 10 bases lying between them. The CDR3 loop spans 15 amino acids. CDR3 sequence reads: CASSYLLAASYEQYF. Here the CDR3 DNA reads TGTGCCAGCAGTTACTTACTTGCGGCCTCCTACGAGCAGTACTTC.

The chain couples TRBV7-2 to TRBJ2-7; D remains unclear. The CDR3 length is 14 residues. Between the trimmed V and J ends, which lost 4 bases and 0 bases, there was a span of 10 bases. Germline V gene data show CDR1 as SGHTA and CDR2 as FQGNSA. The CDR3 bases are TGTGCCAGCAGCTACCAAGGCGGCTCCTACGAGCAGTACTTC. Translating gives CASSYQGGSYEQYF.

This clone was recorded only once. The rearrangement joins TRBV6-1 to TRBJ1-5; D is unclear. V was pared by 6 bases and J by 4 bases, with 7 bases between. The CDR3 consists of 12 residues. Looked up from germline, CDR1 is MNHNS and CDR2 is SASEGT. The CDR3 sequence: CASRAGNQPQHF. Written as DNA, the CDR3 is TGTGCCAGCAGGGCCGGGAATCAGCCCCAGCATTTT.

This chain connects TRBV29-1 to TRBJ1-2, with a possible D match to TRBD1 (5 bases). V was trimmed by 4 bases and J by 7 bases, leaving 16 bases between them. CDR1 is SQVTM, CDR2 ANQGSEA, per germline. This CDR3 contains 13 residues. For the CDR3, the DNA is TGCAGCGTTGTCCGGGACTTCGGCCGTGGCTACACCTTC. Encoded protein: CSVVRDFGRGYTF.

The chain joins TRBV19 to TRBJ2-7, with D possibly TRBD2 on 7 matching bases. The germline gives CDR1 LNHDA, CDR2 SQIVND (reference sequence). CDR3 length equals 14 residues. Trimming took off 5 bases at V and 4 bases at J, with 15 bases between the two ends. CDR3 sequence (DNA): TGTGCCAGTAGTCCCTCGGGGGGCGGTTACGAGCAGTACTTC. This sequence encodes CASSPSGGGYEQYF.

The chain combines TRBV4-2 with TRBJ2-3, with D perhaps matching TRBD2 (6 bases). CDR3 length: 16 residues. Trimming pared 1 base from V and 2 bases from J, leaving 13 bases between. The germline CDR1 and CDR2 sequences are LGHNA and YNFKEQ. CDR3 in DNA: TGTGCCAGCAGCCAAGGACTGGGGGAGGTCACAGATACGCAGTATTTT. It codes for CASSQGLGEVTDTQYF.

About this clone itself: The same CDR3 also results from other DNA sequences found in this sample. The DNA for the CDR3 is TGCGCCAGCAGCTTGGCCCGGGGCTCTGGAAACACCATATATTTT. Translated, it gives CASSLARGSGNTIYF. The rearrangement links TRBV5-1 to TRBJ1-3; D is uncertain. Trimming stripped 0 bases from V and 0 bases from J, with 7 bases between. CDR3 length: 15 amino acids. Germline V gene lookup returns CDR1 SGHRS and CDR2 YFSETQ. The full variable domain, with the rest looked up from reference TRBV5-1 and TRBJ1-3, is KAGVTQTPRYLIKTRGQQVTLSCSPISGHRSVSWYQQTPGQGLQFLFEYFSETQRNKGNFPGRFSGRQFSNSRSEMNVSTLELGDSALYLCASSLARGSGNTIYFGEGSWLTVV.

CDR3 bases: TGCGCCAGCAGCTTCGGGTCTATCCAAGAGACCCAGTACTTC. This codes for CASSFGSIQETQYF. This rearrangement joins TRBV5-1 to TRBJ2-5; D is unclear. Germline-derived CDR1 and CDR2 are SGHRS and YFSETQ. This CDR3 has 14 residues. V lost 2 bases and J 1 base, leaving 9 bases between the germline ends.

The chain links TRBV19 to TRBJ2-2; D may be TRBD1 (6 bases). Germline CDR1 LNHDA, CDR2 SQIVND (reference sequence). Trimming pared 0 bases from V and 4 bases from J, leaving 6 bases between. The CDR3 is 14 residues long. The CDR3 reads CASSIEDSTGELFF. As DNA, the CDR3 is TGTGCCAGTAGTATAGAGGACAGCACCGGGGAGCTGTTTTTT.

CDR3 in amino acids: CASSPGGAPDTQYF. The CDR3 DNA reads as TGTGCCAGTAGCCCCGGGGGGGCCCCAGATACGCAGTATTTT. The rearrangement joins TRBV19 to TRBJ2-3, with 8 positions matching TRBD2. J lost 4 bases, V lost 6 bases, and 6 bases had no gene match. Germline lookup yields CDR1 LNHDA and CDR2 SQIVND (reference sequence). CDR3 length: 14 residues.

The chain couples TRBV21-1 to TRBJ2-2; the listed D gene, TRBD2, was not tested against the DNA. TRBV21-1 is a listed pseudogene. The CDR3 sequence is 14 residues long. CDR3 protein: CASTLAGGPGELFF. CDR3 nucleotides: TGTGCCAGCACACTAGCGGGGGGGCCCGGGGAGCTGTTTTTT.

V is TRBV2 and J is TRBJ1-4, with D possibly matching TRBD1 (5 bases). The CDR3 spans 15 residues. V gave up 7 bases and J gave up 8 bases, with 20 bases separating them. CDR1 and CDR2 (germline): SNHLY, FYNNEI. As DNA, the CDR3 is TGTGCCAGCACCTGGGGCGGGACGGGGGAGGAAAAACTGTTTTTT. Residues: CASTWGGTGEEKLFF.

The rearrangement joins TRBV30 to TRBJ1-1; 7 nucleotides align to TRBD1. From germline, CDR1 is GTSNPN and CDR2 SVGIG (reference sequence). The J segment lost 1 base and the V segment lost 1 base, leaving 9 bases of the junction unmatched. The length of the CDR3 is 16 residues. The CDR3 sequence: CAWSALIWTGNTEAFF. For the CDR3, the DNA is TGTGCCTGGAGTGCCCTTATCTGGACAGGGAACACTGAAGCTTTCTTT.

This chain joins TRBV5-1 and TRBJ1-2; D is uncertain. V lost 4 bases to trimming and J lost 0 bases, with 7 bases between them. Germline V gene sequence: CDR1 SGHRS, CDR2 YFSETQ. The CDR3 covers 13 residues. The CDR3 spells CASSPGPNYGYTF. The CDR3 DNA is TGCGCCAGCAGCCCGGGTCCTAACTATGGCTACACCTTC.

The chain has TRBV12-5 and TRBJ2-3, with a possible D match to TRBD2 (6 bases). CDR1 LGHNT and CDR2 FRNRAP come from the germline V gene. The CDR3 covers 19 residues. V was trimmed by 7 bases and J by 0 bases, leaving 26 bases between them. DNA for the CDR3: TGTGCTAGTGCCTTCCAACCCCAGGCGGGGCAGACCAGCACAGATACGCAGTATTTT. Its protein is CASAFQPQAGQTSTDTQYF.

CDR3 sequence (DNA): TGTGCCAGCAGCGGACACCGGGCCACCAGGACCGGGGAGCTGTTTTTT. This codes for CASSGHRATRTGELFF. V and J are TRBV11-1 and TRBJ2-2, with D tentatively TRBD1 (5 bases). Looked up from germline, CDR1 is SGHAT and CDR2 is FQDESV (reference sequence). The CDR3 has 16 residues. The V gene lost 5 bases and the J gene lost 5 bases, with 18 bases spanning the gap.

The V and J genes are TRBV2 and TRBJ2-5; TRBD2 matches 7 bases. V shed 5 bases, J shed 2 bases, and the junction held 8 bases outside the gene matches. Germline V lookup: CDR1 SNHLY, CDR2 FYNNEI. The CDR3 contains 15 residues. For the CDR3, the DNA is TGTGCCAGCAGTTTCGAGCGGGGCCTTCAAGAGACCCAGTACTTC. Translated: CASSFERGLQETQYF. The variable domain in full, completed from reference TRBV2 and TRBJ2-5, reads EPEVTQTPSHQVTQMGQEVILRCVPISNHLYFYWYRQILGQKVEFLVSFYNNEISEKSEIFDDQFSVERPDGSNFTLKIRSTKLEDSAMYFCASSFERGLQETQYFGPGTRLLVL.

This clone was found a few times. The genes are TRBV2 and TRBJ2-2; 7 bases line up with TRBD2. Germline values: CDR1 SNHLY, CDR2 FYNNEI. The V gene end was trimmed by 6 bases and the J gene end by 4 bases; junction bases not matched to a gene: 2. There are 13 residues in the CDR3. In DNA, the CDR3 is TGTGCCAGCAGACTAGCGCCCACCGGGGAGCTGTTTTTT. Protein: CASRLAPTGELFF.

J is TRBJ2-1 and V is TRBV2, with D unresolved. CDR1 and CDR2 from the germline V gene are SNHLY and FYNNEI. This CDR3 region has 15 residues. Between the trimmed V and J ends, which lost 1 base and 0 bases, there was a span of 7 bases. The CDR3 DNA reads TGTGCCAGCAGTGAAGGGCGGAGCTCCTACAATGAGCAGTTCTTC. Translation: CASSEGRSSYNEQFF.

The genes are TRBV4-1 and TRBJ2-2; 7 positions match TRBD1. CDR1 is MGHRA, CDR2 YSYEKL, per germline. V lost 4 bases, J lost 4 bases, and 3 bases stayed unmatched. The CDR3 consists of 14 residues. CDR3 coding DNA: TGCGCCAGCAGCCTACAGGGGATCACCGGGGAGCTGTTTTTT. Its translation: CASSLQGITGELFF.

V is TRBV20-1 and J is TRBJ2-2; 10 bases agree with TRBD2. This CDR3 is 11 amino acids long. Germline V gene sequence: CDR1 DFQATT, CDR2 SNEGSKA (reference sequence). The CDR3 reads CSLAGAGELFF. DNA for the CDR3: TGCAGCCTAGCGGGAGCCGGGGAGCTGTTTTTT.

The CDR3 sequence: CASSFTDRGFGHEQYF. The CDR3 nucleotides read TGTGCCAGCAGCTTCACCGACAGGGGATTCGGGCACGAGCAGTACTTC. The chain has TRBV7-9 and TRBJ2-7; TRBD1 matches 8 bases. This CDR3 region has 16 residues. Germline V gives CDR1 SEHNR, CDR2 FQNEAQ (reference sequence). The trim removed 3 bases at V and 5 bases at J, leaving 12 bases unmatched.

This chain connects TRBV27 to TRBJ2-7, with no clear D. The CDR3 has 12 residues. Germline assignment: CDR1 MNHEY and CDR2 SMNVEV (reference sequence). Trimming left V 4 bases short and J 0 bases short, with 4 bases between. The CDR3 here is CASSSSSYEQYF. Here the CDR3 DNA reads TGTGCCAGCAGTTCCAGCTCCTACGAGCAGTACTTC.

The rearrangement links TRBV7-8 to TRBJ1-6; D may be TRBD1 (5 bases). From germline, CDR1 is SGHVS and CDR2 FQNEAQ. The CDR3 covers 13 residues. V lost 8 bases and J lost 6, with 11 bases in between. The CDR3 protein is CASRSRGNSPLHF. Here the CDR3 DNA reads TGTGCCAGCCGCAGTAGGGGTAATTCACCCCTCCACTTT.

V usage is TRBV28 and J usage is TRBJ2-7, with 8 bases lining up with TRBD2. Unmatched junction bases numbered 6, after V lost 3 bases and J lost 5 bases. This CDR3 region has 14 residues. Germline values: CDR1 MDHEN, CDR2 SYDVKM. For the CDR3, the DNA is TGTGCCAGCAGTTTCAGCGGGAGAACCCACGAGCAGTACTTC. Amino acids: CASSFSGRTHEQYF.

V and J are TRBV18 and TRBJ2-5; a weak D match, TRBD1 (7 bases). The CDR3 runs to 17 residues. The germline CDR1 and CDR2 sequences are KGHSH and LQKENI. Trimming pared 6 bases from V and 0 bases from J, leaving 20 bases between. The CDR3 reads CASSHSSRGANQETQYF. The CDR3 coding sequence is TGTGCCAGCTCGCACTCCTCCAGGGGGGCAAACCAAGAGACCCAGTACTTC.

The CDR3 loop reads CSVRLVDTIYF. The CDR3 bases are TGCAGCGTTCGACTCGTGGACACCATATATTTT. The chain is built from TRBV29-1 and TRBJ1-3; D remains unclear. The V gene lost 5 bases and the J gene lost 8 bases, with 10 bases spanning the gap. CDR3 length equals 11 residues. Germline V CDR1 and CDR2: SQVTM, ANQGSEA.

The rearrangement links TRBV11-2 to TRBJ2-4; 7 bases map to TRBD1. The CDR3 has 18 residues. CDR1 SGHAT and CDR2 FQNNGV come from the germline V gene. V dropped 1 base and J dropped 1; count of bases not matched to a gene: 10. CDR3 region: CASSLALNRGSAKNIQYF. The DNA for the CDR3 is TGTGCCAGCAGCTTAGCCTTAAACAGGGGTTCGGCCAAAAACATTCAGTACTTC.